These 7 T cell receptor beta chains share one sample of origin, sequenced in a study of Tregs in tolerant kidney transplant recipients. TCRdb's copy holds only in-frame clones and misses some; the assay was immunoSEQ multiplex PCR. The table lists 20,000 to 25,000 clones, about 84% of them singletons, with 20% to 30% in the top ten. The nonmyeloablative bone marrow transplants came from related graft donors, with transient mixed chimerism. The source material was CD8+ T cells from blood (PBMCs), sampled 6 months after the transplant. The receptors here all came from a human patient who received a combined kidney and bone marrow transplant. T cells may partly derive from the graft donor.

The genes are TRBV7-9 and TRBJ2-5, with 7 bases identical to TRBD1. This CDR3 region has 16 residues. V dropped 5 bases and J dropped 4; count of bases not matched to a gene: 13. The germline V gene encodes CDR1 SEHNR and CDR2 FQNEAQ (reference sequence). CDR3 DNA: TGTGCCAGCAGCCCTGGGACAGACCCCCTCCGAGAGACCCAGTACTTC. Translation: CASSPGTDPLRETQYF.

About this clone itself: This sample includes further DNA sequences coding for the same CDR3. The rearrangement uses TRBV18 and TRBJ1-6; 9 bases agree with TRBD1. CDR1 and CDR2 (germline): KGHSH, LQKENI. CDR3 length: 16 amino acids. After removal of 5 bases from V and 13 bases from J, the junction contained 15 bases not matched to a gene. CDR3 sequence (DNA): TGTGCCAGCTCAGGCGCCGGGGACAGGGCCAACTCCCCCCTCCACTTT. This sequence encodes CASSGAGDRANSPLHF.

This clone occurred once. V is TRBV23-1 and J is TRBJ1-5, with 9 bases identical to TRBD1. TRBV23-1 is identified as an open reading frame with a role that is uncertain. V was pared by 0 bases and J by 1 base, with 10 bases of the junction left unmatched. The CDR3 sequence is 19 residues long. CDR3 sequence: CASSQSRTGTGRSNQPQHF. CDR3 sequence (DNA): TGCGCCAGCAGTCAATCGAGAACCGGGACAGGGAGAAGCAATCAGCCCCAGCATTTT.

V usage is TRBV29-1 and J usage is TRBJ2-7; a possible D gene is TRBD1 (8 bases). Trimming took 7 bases from V and 5 from J, leaving 15 bases between them. CDR1 and CDR2 (germline): SQVTM, ANQGSEA. The CDR3 loop spans 12 amino acids. CDR3 region: CSGRQGTNEQYF. DNA for the CDR3: TGCAGCGGCCGACAGGGGACTAACGAGCAGTACTTC.

The chain combines TRBV10-2 with TRBJ2-4, with D hard to call. Germline values: CDR1 WSHSY, CDR2 SAAADI. V was trimmed by 10 bases and J by 0 bases, leaving 16 bases between them. CDR3 length equals 15 residues. CDR3 coding DNA: TGCGCCACCCTCGACTTCCTTTTAGCCAAAAACATTCAGTACTTC. Its protein is CATLDFLLAKNIQYF.

The V gene is TRBV6-5, the J gene TRBJ1-1; no reliable D call. Germline V gene sequence: CDR1 MNHEY, CDR2 SVGAGI. The CDR3 loop spans 13 amino acids. V was shortened by 0 bases and J by 4 bases, with 6 bases between the two germline ends. This CDR3 is CASSYSTGTEAFF. The CDR3, as DNA: TGTGCCAGCAGTTACTCGACGGGCACTGAAGCTTTCTTT.

This chain connects TRBV4-3 to TRBJ2-5; weak D call: TRBD2 (5 bases). V shed 5 bases and J shed 4 bases, with 14 bases lying between them. CDR3 size: 14 residues. The germline CDR1 and CDR2 sequences are LGHNA and YSLEER. The CDR3 is CASSERVYRETQYF. The CDR3 region has the DNA TGCGCCAGCAGCGAGAGGGTTTACAGAGAGACCCAGTACTTC.